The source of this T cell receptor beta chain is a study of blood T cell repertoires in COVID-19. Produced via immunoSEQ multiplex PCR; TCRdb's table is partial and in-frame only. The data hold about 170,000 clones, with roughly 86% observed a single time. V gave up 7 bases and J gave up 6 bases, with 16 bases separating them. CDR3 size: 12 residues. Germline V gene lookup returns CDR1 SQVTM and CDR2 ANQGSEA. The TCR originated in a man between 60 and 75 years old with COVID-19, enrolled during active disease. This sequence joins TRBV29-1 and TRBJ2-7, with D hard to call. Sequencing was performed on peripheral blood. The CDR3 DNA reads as TGCAGCGGTCTTAATGTACTTTCCGAGCAGTACTTC. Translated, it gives CSGLNVLSEQYF.